The 12 T cell receptor beta chains reported below all come from one sample, sequenced in a study of cytomegalovirus exposure and HLA in healthy donors. PCR involved 60 Vbeta and 13 Jbeta primers. Profiling relied on immunoSEQ multiplex PCR, and the TCRdb table lists in-frame clones only, not all of them. The table has about 180,000 clones, over 70% seen once; the top ten hold less than 0.65%. The sequenced sample was PBMCs. Source of these receptors: a woman aged 45-60 years in good health and CMV-seronegative.

A single count supports this clone. The J gene is TRBJ2-2, the V gene TRBV10-3, with 7 bases that match TRBD1. This CDR3 is built from 16 residues. The V gene end was trimmed by 3 bases and the J gene end by 5 bases; junction bases not matched to a gene: 9. The germline CDR1 and CDR2 sequences are ENHRY and SYGVKD. In DNA form, the CDR3 reads TGTGCCATCAGTGATCAACGGGGACAGACAACCGGGGAGCTGTTTTTT. This codes for CAISDQRGQTTGELFF.

The chain joins TRBV2 to TRBJ2-5; TRBD1 matches at 7 bases. The end of the DNA aligns better with TRBJ2-7, so the J call may be wrong. The length of the CDR3 is 14 residues. In germline, CDR1 is SNHLY, CDR2 FYNNEI. CDR3 residues: CASRLGQVFYEQYF. CDR3 sequence (DNA): TGTGCCAGCCGGTTAGGACAGGTTTTTTACGAGCAGTACTTC.

The chain carries TRBV7-9 and TRBJ2-5; D gene ambiguous. Germline CDR1 and CDR2: SEHNR and FQNEAQ (reference sequence). V was trimmed by 5 bases and J by 2 bases, leaving 15 bases between them. The CDR3 has 15 amino acids. The CDR3, as DNA: TGTGCCAGCAGCCTACCGGCTGGAGCACAAGAGACCCAGTACTTC. Amino acids: CASSLPAGAQETQYF. The entire variable domain, with the rest obtained from reference TRBV7-9 and TRBJ2-5, is as follows: DTGVSQNPRHKITKRGQNVTFRCDPISEHNRLYWYRQTLGQGPEFLTYFQNEAQLEKSRLLSDRFSAERPKGSFSTLEIQRTEQGDSAMYLCASSLPAGAQETQYFGPGTRLLVL.

The chain carries TRBV7-9 and TRBJ2-7, with D perhaps TRBD1 (6 bases). This CDR3 is 13 amino acids long. V was pared by 5 bases and J by 6 bases, with 14 bases between. CDR1 and CDR2 (germline): SEHNR, FQNEAQ (reference sequence). CDR3 DNA sequence: TGTGCCAGCAGCGAGGACGGGACACCCGAGCAGTACTTC. It is translated as CASSEDGTPEQYF. Complete variable domain (other parts from reference TRBV7-9 and TRBJ2-7): DTGVSQNPRHKITKRGQNVTFRCDPISEHNRLYWYRQTLGQGPEFLTYFQNEAQLEKSRLLSDRFSAERPKGSFSTLEIQRTEQGDSAMYLCASSEDGTPEQYFGPGTRLTVT.

The chain employs TRBV4-3 and TRBJ2-7, with unresolved D. CDR1 is LGHNA, CDR2 YSLEER, per germline. The CDR3 consists of 16 residues. With 1 base removed from V and 2 bases from J, the gap between germline ends came to 15 bases. CDR3 amino acids: CASSQGRSHLAYEQYF. In nucleotides, the CDR3 is TGCGCCAGCAGCCAAGGCCGGAGCCACCTGGCCTACGAGCAGTACTTC.

Turning to this clone: Additional DNA sequences in this sample encode the identical CDR3. V gene TRBV19 combines with J gene TRBJ2-3; D ambiguous. V was trimmed by 6 bases and J by 0 bases, leaving 7 bases between them. CDR3 length equals 13 residues. Germline-derived CDR1 and CDR2 are LNHDA and SQIVND (reference sequence). CDR3 residues: CASRAASTDTQYF. For the CDR3, the DNA is TGTGCCAGTAGGGCCGCTAGCACAGATACGCAGTATTTT.

The genes are TRBV11-3 and TRBJ2-1; D possibly corresponds to TRBD2 (5 bases). Trimming stripped 3 bases from V and 9 bases from J, with 18 bases between. This CDR3 is 15 amino acids long. The V gene's germline CDR1 is SGHNT and CDR2 YENEEA. The CDR3 region has the DNA TGTGCCAGCAGCTTGAGGTTACGGGGTTTGGGTGAGCAGTTCTTC. This translates into CASSLRLRGLGEQFF. The entire variable domain, with the rest obtained from reference TRBV11-3 and TRBJ2-1, is as follows: EAGVVQSPRYKIIEKKQPVAFWCNPISGHNTLYWYLQNLGQGPELLIRYENEEAVDDSQLPKDRFSAERLKGVDSTLKIQPAELGDSAVYLCASSLRLRGLGEQFFGPGTRLTVL.

In nucleotides, the CDR3 is TGTGCCAGCAGTTTTTCCGCGACCTTGGGCGCCTACGAGCAGTACTTC. Translated, it gives CASSFSATLGAYEQYF. The rearrangement joins TRBV27 to TRBJ2-7; D gene uncertain. Germline V CDR1 and CDR2: MNHEY, SMNVEV (reference sequence). Trimming left V 3 bases short and J 2 bases short, with 17 bases between. The CDR3 runs 16 residues.

V and J are TRBV18 and TRBJ2-3; 9 nucleotides align to TRBD2. V lost 6 bases and J lost 7; bases outside the gene matches: 5. This CDR3 contains 13 residues. Germline V gives CDR1 KGHSH, CDR2 LQKENI. The CDR3 is CASSERGDYTQYF. CDR3 nucleotide sequence: TGTGCCAGCTCCGAGCGGGGGGACTATACGCAGTATTTT. The whole variable domain, remainder taken from reference TRBV18 and TRBJ2-3, is NAGVMQNPRHLVRRRGQEARLRCSPMKGHSHVYWYRQLPEEGLKFMVYLQKENIIDESGMPKERFSAEFPKEGPSILRIQQVVRGDSAAYFCASSERGDYTQYFGPGTRLTVL.

This sequence joins TRBV6-6 and TRBJ2-7; 14 nucleotides match TRBD2. V was pared by 6 bases and J by 6 bases, with 4 bases of the junction left unmatched. Germline V CDR1 and CDR2: MNHNY, SVGAGI (reference sequence). The CDR3 sequence is 14 residues long. The CDR3 is CASRGTSGSGEQYF. CDR3 nucleotide sequence: TGTGCCAGCAGGGGGACTAGCGGGAGTGGCGAGCAGTACTTC.

The chain links TRBV7-2 to TRBJ1-4, with D unresolved. V lost 6 bases and J lost 4, with 15 bases in between. Germline lookup yields CDR1 SGHTA and CDR2 FQGNSA. CDR3 length: 15 amino acids. The CDR3 DNA sequence: TGTGCCAGCAGTTCCGACCGGGTCCTTAATGAAAAACTGTTTTTT. Translating it yields CASSSDRVLNEKLFF.

The chain joins TRBV29-1 to TRBJ1-3, with a possible D match to TRBD1 (5 bases). V shed 4 bases and J shed 5 bases, with 9 bases lying between them. The CDR3 extends over 12 amino acids. The germline V gene has CDR1 SQVTM and CDR2 ANQGSEA. CDR3 residues: CSVGQSRNTIYF. As DNA, the CDR3 is TGCAGCGTTGGACAGAGCCGAAACACCATATATTTT.